Each of the 28 T cell receptor beta chains below was sequenced from the same sample in a study of shared clonotypes between healthy human individuals. Profiling relied on immunoSEQ multiplex PCR, and the TCRdb table lists in-frame clones only, not all of them. The data contain roughly 2,000,000 clones, around 93% of them singletons. CD45RO-negative, CCR7-selected cells formed the naive CD8 fraction, which excluded terminally differentiated effector memory CD45RA+ cells. Sample: naive CD8+ T cells from PBMCs. The receptor set was obtained from a man aged 18 to 35 in good health. Some clones in this sample may be carry-over from other donors' samples.

J is TRBJ1-2 and V is TRBV30; D not certain. Germline V gene sequence: CDR1 GTSNPN, CDR2 SVGIG (reference sequence). V lost 3 bases and J lost 3, with 17 bases in between. The CDR3 is 15 amino acids. The CDR3 DNA sequence: TGTGCCTGGAGATCCGGACCGGCGGGATACTATGGCTACACCTTC. Translated, it gives CAWRSGPAGYYGYTF. The whole variable domain, filled in from reference TRBV30 and TRBJ1-2, reads SQTIHQWPATLVQPVGSPLSLECTVEGTSNPNLYWYRQAAGRGLQLLFYSVGIGQISSEVPQNLSASRPQDRQFILSSKKLLLSDSGFYLCAWRSGPAGYYGYTFGSGTRLTVV.

The chain has TRBV7-8 and TRBJ2-1; 7 nucleotides agree with TRBD2. This CDR3 has 12 amino acids. V dropped 3 bases and J dropped 9; count of bases not matched to a gene: 2. Looked up from germline, CDR1 is SGHVS and CDR2 is FQNEAQ. The CDR3 protein is CASSFGLVEQFF. DNA of the CDR3: TGTGCCAGCAGCTTTGGACTAGTTGAGCAGTTCTTC.

The chain combines TRBV27 with TRBJ2-2; 11 bases are shared with TRBD1. In germline, CDR1 is MNHEY, CDR2 SMNVEV (reference sequence). V was pared by 4 bases and J by 6 bases, with 4 bases of the junction left unmatched. The CDR3 length is 15 residues. The CDR3 reads CASSSDRGQAGELFF. The CDR3 bases are TGTGCCAGCAGTTCGGACAGGGGGCAGGCCGGGGAGCTGTTTTTT.

This chain connects TRBV5-1 to TRBJ2-2; a weak D match, TRBD2 (5 bases). Per the germline V gene, CDR1 is SGHRS and CDR2 is YFSETQ. V lost 0 bases, J lost 6 bases, and 12 bases lay in between. The CDR3 runs to 15 residues. In DNA form, the CDR3 reads TGCGCCAGCAGCTTGGTGGCGGGTAACTCCGGGGAGCTGTTTTTT. Protein product: CASSLVAGNSGELFF.

This chain connects TRBV9 to TRBJ2-7; possible D gene TRBD2, 6 bases. The V end was cut by 4 bases, the J end by 3 bases, with 14 bases between. CDR3 length: 14 amino acids. CDR1 is SGDLS, CDR2 YYNGEE, per germline. CDR3 amino acids: CASSPRDGGYEQYF. As DNA, the CDR3 is TGTGCCAGCAGCCCCCGGGACGGGGGCTACGAGCAGTACTTC.

This clone appeared a single time. The gene calls are TRBV4-3 and TRBJ2-1, with 8 nucleotides matching TRBD1. Germline CDR1 is LGHNA and CDR2 is YSLEER. The CDR3 runs 17 residues. V dropped 3 bases and J dropped 10; count of bases not matched to a gene: 17. CDR3 amino acids: CASSHQQGVALIQEQFF. The CDR3 DNA follows: TGCGCCAGCAGCCACCAACAGGGGGTGGCCTTAATTCAGGAGCAGTTCTTC.

The gene calls are TRBV4-1 and TRBJ2-3; maybe TRBD2 (5 bases). The germline V and J ends were trimmed by 6 bases and 5 bases, with 12 bases remaining between them. The CDR3 loop spans 13 amino acids. Germline V gene sequence: CDR1 MGHRA, CDR2 YSYEKL. The CDR3 nucleotides are TGCGCCAGCAGGCCGATCGGACTAGATACGCAGTATTTT. As protein: CASRPIGLDTQYF.

The chain joins TRBV6-5 to TRBJ1-1, with D maybe TRBD1 (5 bases). This CDR3 comprises 14 residues. Between the trimmed V and J ends, which lost 3 bases and 2 bases, there was a span of 10 bases. CDR1 is MNHEY, CDR2 SVGAGI, per germline. CDR3 nucleotide sequence: TGTGCCAGCAGTTATGCGGGGCATAACACTGAAGCTTTCTTT. Its protein product is CASSYAGHNTEAFF.

As to this clone: Other nucleotide sequences from this sample produce the same CDR3. This chain connects TRBV29-1 to TRBJ2-6; unclear D gene. Trimming left V 6 bases short and J 0 bases short, with 9 bases between. The CDR3 has 14 amino acids. The V gene's germline CDR1 is SQVTM and CDR2 ANQGSEA. The CDR3 here is CSVAGISGANVLTF. The CDR3 bases are TGCAGCGTGGCAGGAATCTCTGGGGCCAACGTCCTGACTTTC.

This chain links TRBV13 with TRBJ1-3; possibly TRBD1 for D (6 bases). This CDR3 spans 17 amino acids. CDR1 and CDR2 from the germline V gene are PRHDT and FYEKMQ (reference sequence). Deletions cut 1 base from V and 0 bases from J, with 13 bases between. This CDR3 is CASSLEGEPNSGNTIYF. CDR3 in DNA: TGTGCCAGCAGCTTAGAGGGGGAACCAAACTCTGGAAACACCATATATTTT.

This CDR3 reads CASSPVRVAGPTDTQYF. The CDR3 DNA reads TGTGCCAGCAGTCCCGTAAGGGTAGCGGGCCCCACAGATACGCAGTATTTT. The chain is built from TRBV27 and TRBJ2-3, with TRBD2 matching 7 bases. The germline gives CDR1 MNHEY, CDR2 SMNVEV (reference sequence). With V trimmed by 5 bases and J by 2 bases, 13 bases remained unmatched. There are 17 residues in the CDR3.

The chain combines TRBV19 with TRBJ2-7, with TRBD1 matching over 8 bases. CDR1 is LNHDA and CDR2 is SQIVND in the germline V gene (reference sequence). V was pared by 3 bases and J by 3 bases, with 7 bases of the junction left unmatched. This CDR3 comprises 15 residues. The CDR3 region has the DNA TGTGCCAGTAGTATGACCGGGACAGGACTCTACGAGCAGTACTTC. It encodes CASSMTGTGLYEQYF.

The chain combines TRBV27 with TRBJ2-7; 7 bases fit TRBD1. This CDR3 has 12 amino acids. Germline values: CDR1 MNHEY, CDR2 SMNVEV (reference sequence). The V and J ends lost 4 bases and 6 bases, in that order; junction bases with no gene match: 3. The CDR3 reads CASSSDRVEQYF. The CDR3 DNA sequence: TGTGCCAGCAGTTCAGACAGGGTCGAGCAGTACTTC.

The chain joins TRBV5-1 to TRBJ2-1, with 11 bases identical to TRBD2. This CDR3 has 16 residues. CDR1 and CDR2 from the germline V gene are SGHRS and YFSETQ. V lost 3 bases and J lost 2; bases outside the gene matches: 4. CDR3 sequence: CASSYTSGSPYNEQFF. CDR3 sequence (DNA): TGCGCCAGCAGCTACACTAGCGGGAGTCCCTACAATGAGCAGTTCTTC.

The chain links TRBV27 to TRBJ2-2; TRBD1 aligns across 9 bases. Germline trimming cut 6 bases from V and 5 bases from J; bases unmatched to any gene: 7. The CDR3 consists of 15 residues. Germline CDR1 MNHEY, CDR2 SMNVEV (reference sequence). The CDR3 coding sequence is TGTGCCAGCAGGCCCGGGACAGGGACGACCGGGGAGCTGTTTTTT. Its protein is CASRPGTGTTGELFF.

The rearrangement joins TRBV5-1 to TRBJ1-2, with a possible D match to TRBD1 (5 bases). This CDR3 is 13 amino acids long. Trimming removed 4 bases from V and 8 bases from J, with 15 bases in between. Germline-derived CDR1 and CDR2 are SGHRS and YFSETQ. The CDR3 DNA reads as TGCGCCAGCAGCAACCACTCCAGGGTCGGCTACACCTTC. Its translation: CASSNHSRVGYTF.

The chain joins TRBV9 to TRBJ2-3, with TRBD2 identical over 8 bases. The ends lost 3 bases at V and 6 bases at J; junction bases unmatched: 9. The CDR3 length is 15 residues. Germline CDR1 is SGDLS and CDR2 is YYNGEE. CDR3 in amino acids: CASSDSGSVGDTQYF. The CDR3, as DNA: TGTGCCAGCAGCGACAGCGGGAGTGTGGGGGATACGCAGTATTTT.

The chain couples TRBV4-1 to TRBJ2-6; 8 nucleotides match TRBD1. The CDR3 loop spans 16 amino acids. CDR1 and CDR2 (germline): MGHRA, YSYEKL. Unmatched junction bases numbered 4, after V lost 3 bases and J lost 3 bases. This CDR3 reads CASSQQGAYGANVLTF. The CDR3 region has the DNA TGCGCCAGCAGCCAGCAGGGGGCGTATGGGGCCAACGTCCTGACTTTC.

Here the CDR3 reads CASSLSGRESIDTQYF. The DNA of the CDR3 is TGTGCCAGCAGCTTATCAGGGCGGGAGAGTATAGATACGCAGTATTTT. The V gene is TRBV13, the J gene TRBJ2-3; 7 positions agree with TRBD2. Germline V gene data show CDR1 as PRHDT and CDR2 as FYEKMQ (reference sequence). The junction had 10 bases not matched to a gene; V was cut back by 2 bases and J by 5 bases. This CDR3 spans 16 amino acids.

This clone was seen just once. The chain links TRBV7-6 to TRBJ1-5, with D maybe TRBD1 (5 bases). V dropped 5 bases and J dropped 6 bases, with 14 bases sitting between them. The CDR3 contains 14 residues. Germline CDR1 reads SGHVS; CDR2 reads FNYEAQ. The DNA for the CDR3 is TGTGCCAGCAGCCCCAGGTCCGGGGGTCAGCCCCAGCATTTT. Translated, it gives CASSPRSGGQPQHF.

This clone was seen only a few times. Here the CDR3 reads CASSQWTSGTYNEQFF. CDR3 DNA sequence: TGCGCCAGCAGCCAGTGGACTAGCGGGACCTACAATGAGCAGTTCTTC. This chain connects TRBV4-1 to TRBJ2-1, with 12 bases aligning to TRBD2. Per germline, CDR1 MGHRA and CDR2 YSYEKL. Trimming cost V 3 bases and J 2 bases; bases outside gene matches: 2. The CDR3 is made up of 16 amino acids.

The chain joins TRBV9 to TRBJ2-1; 10 bases are a match to TRBD2. The length of the CDR3 is 14 residues. J lost 7 bases, V lost 4 bases, and 5 bases had no gene match. Germline V gene data show CDR1 as SGDLS and CDR2 as YYNGEE. The CDR3 reads CASSTSGNRNEQFF. DNA for the CDR3: TGTGCCAGCAGCACTAGCGGGAATAGGAATGAGCAGTTCTTC.

The gene calls are TRBV9 and TRBJ2-3; 7 nucleotides line up with TRBD2. Germline-derived CDR1 and CDR2 are SGDLS and YYNGEE. Trimming at V came to 6 bases and at J to 4 bases, leaving 8 bases not matched to a gene. This CDR3 spans 14 amino acids. CDR3 sequence: CASTPGGSSDTQYF. The CDR3 DNA follows: TGTGCCAGCACACCCGGGGGGAGTTCAGATACGCAGTATTTT.

The J gene is TRBJ1-1, the V gene TRBV4-2; D is perhaps TRBD1 (5 bases). CDR3 length: 15 residues. Trimming cost V 3 bases and J 0 bases, with 11 bases left between them. CDR1 and CDR2 (germline): LGHNA, YNFKEQ. The CDR3 is CASSHGRGLNTEAFF. The CDR3 bases are TGTGCCAGCAGCCATGGACGGGGGTTGAACACTGAAGCTTTCTTT.

As concerns this clone: This specimen includes other DNA sequences encoding the same CDR3. The V and J genes are TRBV11-3 and TRBJ1-1, with D unresolved. V was trimmed by 2 bases and J by 1 base, leaving 5 bases between them. Germline V gene data show CDR1 as SGHNT and CDR2 as YENEEA. CDR3 length equals 13 residues. CDR3 DNA sequence: TGTGCCAGCAGCTTATCAGGGAACACTGAAGCTTTCTTT. Translated, it gives CASSLSGNTEAFF.

This clone was seen just once. This rearrangement joins TRBV11-2 to TRBJ2-7; the D gene could be TRBD1 or TRBD2 (5 bases each). CDR1 SGHAT and CDR2 FQNNGV come from the germline V gene. This CDR3 has 15 amino acids. With 5 bases removed from V and 2 bases from J, the gap between germline ends came to 16 bases. The CDR3 DNA follows: TGTGCCAGCAGCACCGGGACGGACCCAACCTACGAGCAGTACTTC. Translated: CASSTGTDPTYEQYF.

The gene calls are TRBV7-6 and TRBJ1-3; D remains unclear. V lost 5 bases and J 1 base, leaving 15 bases between the germline ends. The germline V gene has CDR1 SGHVS and CDR2 FNYEAQ. The CDR3 contains 16 residues. Here the CDR3 reads CASSPLYGNSGNTIYF. As DNA, the CDR3 is TGTGCCAGCAGCCCACTCTACGGGAATTCTGGAAACACCATATATTTT.

Only a few counts were recorded for this clone. The V gene is TRBV29-1, the J gene TRBJ1-1; D not resolved. Germline lookup yields CDR1 SQVTM and CDR2 ANQGSEA. Trimming shortened V by 5 bases and J by 1 base, and 11 bases separated the two germline ends. The CDR3 is made up of 13 amino acids. Here the CDR3 DNA reads TGCAGCGTTTTACACCTCTCGAACACTGAAGCTTTCTTT. It is translated as CSVLHLSNTEAFF.